The count of the clone carrying this TCR beta chain is one. Its antigen is as yet unknown. The data were taken from a study of Ad26.COV2.S vaccination and SARS-CoV-2 variants. Study findings and constraints: Vaccinees displayed broader spike-specific TCR repertoires than placebo recipients. Breadth, reportedly substantial, characterized the spike-specific CD8+ and CD4+ T cell responses after vaccination.

CDR3 length: 12 residues. With 7 bases removed from V and 10 bases from J, the gap between germline ends came to 14 bases. From germline, CDR1 is MNHEY and CDR2 SMNVEV (reference sequence). Using immunoSEQ multiplex PCR, the repertoire was profiled, and TCRdb retains in-frame clones only, with some absent. This table has more than 120,000 clones, roughly 90% appearing once. The source was peripheral blood, collected after recovery from COVID-19. This clonotype originated in a human donor who had recovered from COVID-19. The chain combines TRBV27 with TRBJ2-1; D is unresolved. The CDR3 DNA sequence: TGTGCCAGCAATAATGGAAAAGGCGAGCAGTTCTTC. Amino acid sequence: CASNNGKGEQFF.